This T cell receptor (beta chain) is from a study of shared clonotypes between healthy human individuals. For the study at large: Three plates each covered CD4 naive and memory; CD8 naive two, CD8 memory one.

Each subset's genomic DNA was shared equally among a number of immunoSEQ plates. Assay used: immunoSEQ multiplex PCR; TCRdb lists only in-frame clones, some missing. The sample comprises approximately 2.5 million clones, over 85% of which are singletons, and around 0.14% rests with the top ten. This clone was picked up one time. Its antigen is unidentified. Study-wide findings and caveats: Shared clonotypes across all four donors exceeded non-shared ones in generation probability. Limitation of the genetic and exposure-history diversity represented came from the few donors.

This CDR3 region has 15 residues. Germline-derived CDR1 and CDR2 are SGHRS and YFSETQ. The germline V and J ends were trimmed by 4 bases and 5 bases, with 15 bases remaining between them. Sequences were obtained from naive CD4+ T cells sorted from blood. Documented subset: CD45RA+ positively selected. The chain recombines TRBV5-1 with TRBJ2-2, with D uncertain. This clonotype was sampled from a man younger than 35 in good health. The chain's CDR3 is CASSQQPRQTGELFF. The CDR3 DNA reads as TGCGCCAGCAGCCAACAACCCCGACAAACCGGGGAGCTGTTTTTT.